This T cell receptor beta chain was sequenced for a study of human T cells and chemical hapten exposure. The wider study: Each week of the approximately 26-week study, patients had diphenylcyclopropenone applied to the scalp. Slight volume differences across pooled libraries mainly accounted for varying per-sample TCR yields. Overall study results and limits: Sensitizing to DPC left TCRs with a frequency above 1 in 1000 unaltered.

This clonotype was detected a few times. Its specificity is not known. The time point: pre-sensitization, week 0. Treatment in this sample: therapeutic diphenylcyclopropenone sensitization with weekly scalp DPC. Staff drew blood before applying each patch test. TCRdb recomputed calls from the RACE reads with MiXCR, one row per CDR3 protein. The repertoire has 180,000 or so distinct CDR3 sequences, around 30% of them found once; the top ten carry roughly 3%. This receptor was taken from a woman aged 25 to 45 with alopecia areata. Some clones in this sample may be carry-over from other donors' samples. Sequences were derived from whole blood, sampled in connection with sensitization to the hapten diphenylcyclopropenone (DPC).

The CDR3 reads CAIMRDTGELFF. In nucleotides, the CDR3 is TGTGCCATCATGCGAGACACCGGGGAGCTGTTTTTT. The gene calls are TRBV10-3 and TRBJ2-2; D gene uncertain. The germline V gene has CDR1 ENHRY and CDR2 SYGVKD. V lost 7 bases, J lost 3 bases, and 6 bases lay in between. The CDR3 contains 12 residues.